Below are 27 T cell receptor beta chains sequenced from a single sample in a study of PD-1 blockade in classical Hodgkin lymphoma. As for time point: cycle 4 day 1 (C4D1), after five to seven weeks of nivolumab. The patients all showed relapse after autologous stem cell transplantation, while their brentuximab vedotin exposure varied. Sequencing used immunoSEQ multiplex PCR; TCRdb keeps in-frame clones, though not all of them. The sample yields tens of thousands of clones, 90% seen once. This specimen was peripheral blood mononuclear cells (PBMCs), taken before the fourth cycle of nivolumab. These receptor sequences come from a human donor with classical Hodgkin lymphoma.

The genes are TRBV5-6 and TRBJ2-1, with 13 nucleotides matching TRBD2. CDR3 length: 17 amino acids. J gave up 4 bases and V 4 bases, and 8 bases lay outside the gene matches. Germline CDR1 SGHDT, CDR2 YYEEEE. The CDR3 DNA reads as TGTGCCAGCAGCCGAGGGACTAGCGGGGAATTTTACAATGAGCAGTTCTTC. Translation: CASSRGTSGEFYNEQFF.

The chain combines TRBV18 with TRBJ1-1; 7 bases match TRBD1. The ends lost 0 bases at V and 5 bases at J; junction bases unmatched: 12. This CDR3 has 17 amino acids. Per the germline V gene, CDR1 is KGHSH and CDR2 is LQKENI. The DNA of the CDR3 is TGTGCCAGCTCACCACCGACAGGGCTGGGTGCGGGGACTGAAGCTTTCTTT. Its translation is CASSPPTGLGAGTEAFF.

The V call is TRBV19, the J call TRBJ1-1, with D possibly TRBD1 on 5 matching bases. Per the germline V gene, CDR1 is LNHDA and CDR2 is SQIVND (reference sequence). The CDR3 is made up of 14 amino acids. V was shortened by 6 bases and J by 0 bases, with 11 bases between the two germline ends. CDR3 DNA sequence: TGTGCCAGTAGCCTAAGGGGCTTGAACACTGAAGCTTTCTTT. Its translation is CASSLRGLNTEAFF.

The rearrangement joins TRBV5-6 to TRBJ1-2; D gene uncertain. The ends were cut back, 4 bases at V and 4 bases at J, with 8 bases in the middle. The CDR3 runs to 12 residues. Germline CDR1 reads SGHDT; CDR2 reads YYEEEE. The chain's CDR3 is CASSPRFYGYTF. The CDR3 DNA sequence: TGTGCCAGCAGCCCGAGGTTCTATGGCTACACCTTC.

This chain links TRBV27 with TRBJ2-1, with 13 bases that match TRBD2. Germline V gives CDR1 MNHEY, CDR2 SMNVEV (reference sequence). V was clipped by 0 bases and J by 0 bases; unmatched bases: 5. The CDR3 runs 19 residues. CDR3: CASSLSGLAGTSSYNEQFF. The CDR3 nucleotides read TGTGCCAGCAGTTTATCGGGACTAGCGGGGACCAGCTCCTACAATGAGCAGTTCTTC.

The chain couples TRBV2 to TRBJ1-2; possibly TRBD1 for D (6 bases). The CDR3 totals 14 residues. Trimming took off 0 bases at V and 5 bases at J, with 10 bases between the two ends. The V gene's germline CDR1 is SNHLY and CDR2 FYNNEI. The CDR3 DNA reads TGTGCCAGCAGTGAAGCTAGACAGGATTATGGCTACACCTTC. It encodes CASSEARQDYGYTF.

The chain couples TRBV4-1 to TRBJ2-3; 12 nucleotides agree with TRBD2. This CDR3 region has 16 residues. Germline V gene data show CDR1 as MGHRA and CDR2 as YSYEKL. V was clipped by 4 bases and J by 1 base; unmatched bases: 3. CDR3: CASSPSGGAGTDTQYF. In DNA form, the CDR3 reads TGCGCCAGCAGCCCTAGCGGGGGGGCCGGCACAGATACGCAGTATTTT.

The gene calls are TRBV19 and TRBJ2-7, with 9 bases that match TRBD2. V was pared by 3 bases and J by 7 bases, with 10 bases of the junction left unmatched. This CDR3 has 15 amino acids. Germline lookup yields CDR1 LNHDA and CDR2 SQIVND (reference sequence). The CDR3 spells CASSILAGADREQYF. CDR3 nucleotides: TGTGCCAGTAGTATTTTAGCGGGGGCCGACCGGGAGCAGTACTTC.

The V call is TRBV9, the J call TRBJ2-7, with 8 nucleotides matching TRBD2. The CDR3 consists of 15 residues. Trimming cost V 0 bases and J 0 bases; bases outside gene matches: 2. Germline V gene lookup returns CDR1 SGDLS and CDR2 YYNGEE. The CDR3, as DNA: TGTGCCAGCAGCGTAGCGGGGGGGCCCTCCTACGAGCAGTACTTC. It codes for CASSVAGGPSYEQYF.

The chain has TRBV6-5 and TRBJ1-6; the D is unclear. Germline lookup yields CDR1 MNHEY and CDR2 SVGAGI. Trimming shortened V by 2 bases and J by 0 bases, and 8 bases separated the two germline ends. The CDR3 runs to 16 residues. CDR3 residues: CASSYEGSSYNSPLHF. The CDR3 coding sequence is TGTGCCAGCAGTTACGAGGGTAGCTCCTATAATTCACCCCTCCACTTT.

The J gene is TRBJ2-7, the V gene TRBV15, with D hard to call. This CDR3 region has 14 residues. Trimming pared 0 bases from V and 7 bases from J, leaving 13 bases between. Germline V gene data show CDR1 as LNHNV and CDR2 as YYDKDF (reference sequence). CDR3 bases: TGTGCCACCAGCAGAGATGCCGAGGTGATAGAGCAGTACTTC. Its protein is CATSRDAEVIEQYF.

The CDR3 DNA reads as TGTGCCAGCAGATTATTACAGGGGGCTCGAGTCCACTATGGCTACACCTTC. The encoded protein is CASRLLQGARVHYGYTF. The chain carries TRBV7-3 and TRBJ1-2; 9 bases line up with TRBD1. The CDR3 loop spans 17 amino acids. From germline, CDR1 is SGHTA and CDR2 FQGTGA. V was clipped by 6 bases and J by 3 bases; unmatched bases: 14.

This chain joins TRBV6-6 and TRBJ2-7; TRBD2 agrees at 10 bases. CDR3 size: 15 residues. The germline gives CDR1 MNHNY, CDR2 SVGAGI (reference sequence). J lost 1 base, V lost 4 bases, and 4 bases had no gene match. DNA of the CDR3: TGTGCCAGCAGTTCAGCGGGGGGGTTATCCTACGAGCAGTACTTC. Translation: CASSSAGGLSYEQYF.

This chain joins TRBV6-1 and TRBJ2-3, with D tentatively TRBD1 or TRBD2 (5 bases each). The CDR3 spans 14 residues. Germline CDR1 is MNHNS and CDR2 is SASEGT. The V end lost 9 bases, the J end lost 2 bases, and 15 bases lay between the germline ends. CDR3 in DNA: TGTGCCAGTGGGGGTACTCGATACACAGATACGCAGTATTTT. This translates into CASGGTRYTDTQYF.

This clone was picked up one time. The rearrangement uses TRBV4-3 and TRBJ2-7; D might be TRBD1 (5 bases). Trimming took off 0 bases at V and 3 bases at J, with 12 bases between the two ends. Germline values: CDR1 LGHNA, CDR2 YSLEER. The CDR3 runs 15 residues. The chain's CDR3 is CASSQDPDSYYEQYF. DNA for the CDR3: TGCGCCAGCAGCCAAGATCCCGACAGTTACTACGAGCAGTACTTC.

The chain couples TRBV4-3 to TRBJ2-3, with 7 bases that match TRBD2. From germline, CDR1 is LGHNA and CDR2 YSLEER. V lost 1 base, J lost 1 base, and 8 bases stayed unmatched. The CDR3 consists of 17 residues. CDR3 region: CASSQGVGGSGTDTQYF. CDR3 bases: TGCGCCAGCAGCCAAGGAGTGGGGGGGAGTGGCACAGATACGCAGTATTTT.

This clone appeared a few times. In DNA, the CDR3 is TGTGCCAGCAGCCCCGTGGGGGTTGGCACAGATACGCAGTATTTT. Translation gives CASSPVGVGTDTQYF. V gene TRBV7-9 combines with J gene TRBJ2-3; D may be TRBD1 or TRBD2 (5 bases each). CDR1 is SEHNR and CDR2 is FQNEAQ in the germline V gene (reference sequence). V lost 5 bases to trimming and J lost 1 base, with 13 bases between them. The CDR3 spans 15 residues.

The DNA for the CDR3 is TGCGCCAGCAGCCAAGAATTATCGTTAGCGGGCGAAAATTTCTACGAGCAGTACTTC. It translates to CASSQELSLAGENFYEQYF. V usage is TRBV4-1 and J usage is TRBJ2-7, with TRBD2 matching over 7 bases. The CDR3 loop spans 19 amino acids. The germline V gene encodes CDR1 MGHRA and CDR2 YSYEKL. With V trimmed by 0 bases and J by 3 bases, 17 bases remained unmatched.

J is TRBJ2-1 and V is TRBV19; 8 bases are shared with TRBD1. The J segment lost 7 bases and the V segment lost 5 bases, leaving 13 bases of the junction unmatched. Germline V gene sequence: CDR1 LNHDA, CDR2 SQIVND (reference sequence). This CDR3 spans 16 amino acids. CDR3 coding DNA: TGTGCCAGTAGTCTTGCAGGGGGCCGGGGTGTGAATGAGCAGTTCTTC. It translates to CASSLAGGRGVNEQFF.

This sequence joins TRBV5-6 and TRBJ2-5; TRBD1 matches at 8 bases. CDR3 size: 18 residues. V lost 1 base to trimming and J lost 1 base; unmatched junction nucleotides: 12. The germline V gene has CDR1 SGHDT and CDR2 YYEEEE. CDR3 bases: TGTGCCAGCAGCTTGTATAGAGGGACAGGCCATTTCCAAGAGACCCAGTACTTC. Protein sequence: CASSLYRGTGHFQETQYF.

This clone has just a few counts. V gene TRBV28 combines with J gene TRBJ1-5, with D perhaps TRBD1 (5 bases). Trimming removed 6 bases at V and 0 bases at J, with 18 bases between. The CDR3 sequence is 17 residues long. Germline V gene lookup returns CDR1 MDHEN and CDR2 SYDVKM. The CDR3 nucleotides read TGTGCCAGCAGCCCCCGACAGAGTGTTAATAGCAATCAGCCCCAGCATTTT. This encodes CASSPRQSVNSNQPQHF.

The gene calls are TRBV7-7 and TRBJ2-2; the D is unclear. V lost 3 bases, J lost 5 bases, and 13 bases lay in between. This CDR3 contains 15 residues. CDR1 is SSHAT, CDR2 FNYEAQ, per germline (reference sequence). The CDR3 loop is CASSLVSVETGELFF. The CDR3 nucleotides read TGTGCCAGCAGCTTGGTGTCAGTGGAGACCGGGGAGCTGTTTTTT.

The CDR3 region is CASSYRRQGLDEQYF. The CDR3 DNA is TGTGCCAGCAGCTATAGGAGACAGGGGTTGGACGAGCAGTACTTC. This chain uses TRBV4-2 with TRBJ2-7, with TRBD1 identical over 8 bases. The ends lost 5 bases at V and 5 bases at J; junction bases unmatched: 11. The CDR3 is 15 residues long. Looked up from germline, CDR1 is LGHNA and CDR2 is YNFKEQ.

The V gene is TRBV11-3, the J gene TRBJ1-4, with no clear D. V shed 3 bases and J shed 5 bases, with 7 bases lying between them. The CDR3 is made up of 13 amino acids. Germline V gives CDR1 SGHNT, CDR2 YENEEA. The DNA of the CDR3 is TGTGCCAGCAGCTTGGACCGAAATGAAAAACTGTTTTTT. Translation: CASSLDRNEKLFF.

The V gene is TRBV7-2, the J gene TRBJ2-7, with D unresolved. This CDR3 is 14 amino acids long. V dropped 1 base and J dropped 3 bases, with 10 bases sitting between them. Germline values: CDR1 SGHTA, CDR2 FQGNSA. The CDR3 sequence: CASSLEPTFYEQYF. In nucleotides, the CDR3 is TGTGCCAGCAGCTTAGAGCCGACGTTCTACGAGCAGTACTTC.

The V call is TRBV25-1, the J call TRBJ2-3, with D maybe TRBD2 (5 bases). The CDR3 is made up of 17 amino acids. Trimming shortened V by 1 base and J by 1 base, and 15 bases separated the two germline ends. Per germline, CDR1 MGHDK and CDR2 SYGVNS. As DNA, the CDR3 is TGTGCCAGCAGTGAATCTCGGGGAGCGGTTCGCACAGATACGCAGTATTTT. Its protein is CASSESRGAVRTDTQYF.

V gene TRBV15 combines with J gene TRBJ1-2; 8 bases map to TRBD1. Germline CDR1 is LNHNV and CDR2 is YYDKDF (reference sequence). This CDR3 has 15 residues. V lost 0 bases to trimming and J lost 7 bases; unmatched junction nucleotides: 7. The CDR3 DNA reads as TGTGCCACCAGCAGAGATGCGACAGGGGATGGTGGCTACACCTTC. Its translation is CATSRDATGDGGYTF.